This TCR beta chain derives from a study of OX40 agonist ivuxolimab in advanced cancers. As for this clone: No antigen is known for it.

General study results and limits: In the 0.1 to 3.0 mg/kg range, CD4+ and CD8+ blood T cells had expanded clonally by week 6. Some patients who did not respond also had low normalized T-cell clonal expansion.

With baseline, cycle 4 day 1, and cycle 7 day 1 as timepoints, blood was sampled. Germline CDR1 MRHNA, CDR2 SNTAGT. The CDR3 extends over 12 amino acids. The ends lost 6 bases at V and 7 bases at J; junction bases unmatched: 6. Clones were sequenced by immunoSEQ multiplex PCR, and TCRdb holds only the in-frame ones, with some missing. Of 70,000 to 95,000 clones listed, roughly 87% are singletons. The sequence derives from an adult with an advanced solid tumor such as melanoma, head and neck, liver or kidney cancer. The material was CD4+ or CD8+ T cells sorted from blood, obtained in a trial of the OX40 agonist ivuxolimab. The J gene is TRBJ2-7, the V gene TRBV6-4; 7 positions agree with TRBD1. CDR3 loop: CASSGDRNEQYF. In DNA form, the CDR3 reads TGTGCCAGCAGCGGGGACAGAAATGAGCAGTACTTC.